A single sample is the source of the 4 T cell receptor beta chains below, sequenced in a study of blood T cell repertoires in COVID-19. TCRdb keeps only in-frame clones here, not all; method: immunoSEQ multiplex PCR. The sample yields roughly 140,000 clones, roughly four fifths seen once. Material for sequencing was peripheral blood. These receptors came from a woman aged 80 or over in a cohort sampled during active or convalescent COVID-19.

The V and J genes are TRBV3-1 (or the pseudogene TRBV3-2) and TRBJ1-1; TRBD1 matches at 9 bases. Germline lookup yields CDR1 LGHDT and CDR2 YNNKEL (reference sequence). J gave up 3 bases and V 2 bases, and 7 bases lay outside the gene matches. This CDR3 is built from 16 residues. CDR3 nucleotide sequence: TGTGCCAGCAGCCAATGGGACAGGGTCCGGGACACTGAAGCTTTCTTT. Its protein is CASSQWDRVRDTEAFF.

The chain has TRBV30 and TRBJ1-2; 12 nucleotides align to TRBD1. Per the germline V gene, CDR1 is GTSNPN and CDR2 is SVGIG (reference sequence). Trimming removed 1 base from V and 7 bases from J; junction bases left unmatched: 4. This CDR3 is built from 14 residues. CDR3 nucleotides: TGTGCCTGGAGTGGGGACAGGGGGCAGGGTGGCTACACCTTC. Its protein product is CAWSGDRGQGGYTF.

CDR3 in DNA: TGTGCCAGCTCACCAATTTTGGCTAGCGGGGGTCAAGAGACCCAGTACTTC. This gives the protein CASSPILASGGQETQYF. The chain combines TRBV18 with TRBJ2-5, with 10 nucleotides matching TRBD2. Germline V lookup: CDR1 KGHSH, CDR2 LQKENI. The ends lost 2 bases at V and 2 bases at J; junction bases unmatched: 8. The CDR3 totals 17 residues.

The chain combines TRBV7-9 with TRBJ2-3; D is perhaps TRBD1 (6 bases). Trimming took off 4 bases at V and 4 bases at J, with 15 bases between the two ends. The CDR3 is 15 amino acids. CDR1 and CDR2 (germline): SEHNR, FQNEAQ (reference sequence). The CDR3 sequence is CASSSWGQGADTQYF. The CDR3 DNA reads as TGTGCCAGCAGCTCGTGGGGGCAGGGCGCAGATACGCAGTATTTT.